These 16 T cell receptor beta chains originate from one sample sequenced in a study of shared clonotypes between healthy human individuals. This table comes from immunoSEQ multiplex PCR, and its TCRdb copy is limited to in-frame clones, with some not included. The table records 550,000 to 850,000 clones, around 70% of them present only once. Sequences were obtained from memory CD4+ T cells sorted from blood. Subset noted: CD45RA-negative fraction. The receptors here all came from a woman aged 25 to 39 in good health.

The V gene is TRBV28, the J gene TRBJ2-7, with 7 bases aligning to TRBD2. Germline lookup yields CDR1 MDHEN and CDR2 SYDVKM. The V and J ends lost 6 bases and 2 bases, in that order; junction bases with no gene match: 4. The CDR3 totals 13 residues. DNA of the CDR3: TGTGCCAGCAGGTCCGGGACTACCTACGAGCAGTACTTC. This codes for CASRSGTTYEQYF.

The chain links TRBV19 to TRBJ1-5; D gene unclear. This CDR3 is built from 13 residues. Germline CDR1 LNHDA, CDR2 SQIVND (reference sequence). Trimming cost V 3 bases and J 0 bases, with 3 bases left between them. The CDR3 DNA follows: TGTGCCAGTAGTATGCATAGCAATCAGCCCCAGCATTTT. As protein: CASSMHSNQPQHF. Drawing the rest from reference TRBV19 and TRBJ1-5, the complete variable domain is DGGITQSPKYLFRKEGQNVTLSCEQNLNHDAMYWYRQDPGQGLRLIYYSQIVNDFQKGDIAEGYSVSREKKESFPLTVTSAQKNPTAFYLCASSMHSNQPQHFGDGTRLSIL.

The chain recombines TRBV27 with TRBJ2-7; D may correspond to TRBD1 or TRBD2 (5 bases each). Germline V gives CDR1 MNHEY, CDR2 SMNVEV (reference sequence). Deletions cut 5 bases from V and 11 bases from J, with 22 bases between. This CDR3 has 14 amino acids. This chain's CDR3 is CASSLGDAPSMEYF. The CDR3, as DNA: TGTGCCAGCAGTCTTGGGGACGCCCCCTCGATGGAGTACTTC.

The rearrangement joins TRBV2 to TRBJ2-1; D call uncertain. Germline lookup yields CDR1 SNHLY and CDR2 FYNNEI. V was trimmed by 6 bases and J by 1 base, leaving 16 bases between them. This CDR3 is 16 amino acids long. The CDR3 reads CASSHTSSGSYNEQFF. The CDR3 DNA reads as TGTGCCAGCAGCCACACTTCTTCCGGATCCTACAATGAGCAGTTCTTC.

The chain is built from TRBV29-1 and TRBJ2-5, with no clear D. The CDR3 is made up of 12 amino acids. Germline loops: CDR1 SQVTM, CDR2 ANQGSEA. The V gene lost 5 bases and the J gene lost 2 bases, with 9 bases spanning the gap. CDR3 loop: CSVHSQQETQYF. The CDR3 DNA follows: TGCAGCGTTCACAGTCAGCAAGAGACCCAGTACTTC.

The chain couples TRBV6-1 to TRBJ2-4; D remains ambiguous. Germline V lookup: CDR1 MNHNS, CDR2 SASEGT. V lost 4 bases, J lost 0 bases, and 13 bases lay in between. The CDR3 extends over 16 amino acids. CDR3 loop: CASSGHDTLAKNIQYF. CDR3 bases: TGTGCCAGCAGTGGGCACGATACCCTAGCCAAAAACATTCAGTACTTC.

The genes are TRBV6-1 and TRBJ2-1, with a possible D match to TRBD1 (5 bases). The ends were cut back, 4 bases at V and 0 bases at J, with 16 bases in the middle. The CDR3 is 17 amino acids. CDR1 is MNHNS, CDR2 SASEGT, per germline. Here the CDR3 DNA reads TGTGCCAGCAGTGGAGCTGGGGCGACGGGCTCCTACAATGAGCAGTTCTTC. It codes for CASSGAGATGSYNEQFF.

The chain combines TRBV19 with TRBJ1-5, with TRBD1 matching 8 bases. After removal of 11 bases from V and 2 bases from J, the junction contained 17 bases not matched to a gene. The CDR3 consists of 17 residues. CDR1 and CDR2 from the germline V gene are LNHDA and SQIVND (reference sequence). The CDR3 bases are TGTGCCCCTAGCCAGAGCTGCAGGGGGCATTGCAATCAGCCCCAGCATTTT. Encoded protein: CAPSQSCRGHCNQPQHF.

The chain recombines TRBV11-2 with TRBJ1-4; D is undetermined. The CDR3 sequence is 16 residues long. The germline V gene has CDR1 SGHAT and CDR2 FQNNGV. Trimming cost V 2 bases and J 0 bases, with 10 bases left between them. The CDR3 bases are TGTGCCAGCAGCTTATCCCCTAGGGCAACTAATGAAAAACTGTTTTTT. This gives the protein CASSLSPRATNEKLFF.

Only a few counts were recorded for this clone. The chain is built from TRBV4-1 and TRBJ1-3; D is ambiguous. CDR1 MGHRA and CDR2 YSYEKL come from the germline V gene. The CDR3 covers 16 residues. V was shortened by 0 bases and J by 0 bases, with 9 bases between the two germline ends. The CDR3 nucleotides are TGCGCCAGCAGCCAAGAGCCAAGAGTCTCTGGAAACACCATATATTTT. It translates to CASSQEPRVSGNTIYF.

CDR3 bases: TGTGCCAGCAGCTTTGTCCCGGCCTACGAGCAGTACTTC. Residues: CASSFVPAYEQYF. The chain combines TRBV7-9 with TRBJ2-7; D call uncertain. V lost 3 bases to trimming and J lost 2 bases, with 8 bases between them. Germline-derived CDR1 and CDR2 are SEHNR and FQNEAQ (reference sequence). The CDR3 length is 13 residues.

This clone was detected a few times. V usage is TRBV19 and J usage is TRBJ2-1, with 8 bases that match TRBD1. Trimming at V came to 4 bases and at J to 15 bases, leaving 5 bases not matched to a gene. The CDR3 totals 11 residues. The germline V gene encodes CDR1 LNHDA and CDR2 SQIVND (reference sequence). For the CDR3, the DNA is TGTGCCAGTAGTAAGACAGGGGATTTGTTCTTC. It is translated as CASSKTGDLFF.

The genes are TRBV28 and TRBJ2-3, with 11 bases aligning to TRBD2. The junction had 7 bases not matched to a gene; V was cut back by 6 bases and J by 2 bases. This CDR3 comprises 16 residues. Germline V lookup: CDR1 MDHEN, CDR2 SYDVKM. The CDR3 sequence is CASSRGLAEVTDTQYF. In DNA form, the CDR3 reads TGTGCCAGCAGCCGGGGACTAGCGGAAGTCACAGATACGCAGTATTTT.

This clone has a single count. The CDR3 here is CASSRGGTNQPQHF. As DNA, the CDR3 is TGTGCCAGCAGCCGAGGGGGAACGAATCAGCCCCAGCATTTT. J is TRBJ1-5 and V is TRBV7-8; tentatively, D is TRBD1 (6 bases). Germline loops: CDR1 SGHVS, CDR2 FQNEAQ. The CDR3 has 14 amino acids. V lost 5 bases to trimming and J lost 4 bases, with 12 bases between them.

CDR3 amino acids: CASSLGGYEQYF. The DNA for the CDR3 is TGTGCCAGTAGTCTGGGCGGTTACGAGCAGTACTTC. The V and J genes are TRBV19 and TRBJ2-7; D is undetermined. Germline CDR1 LNHDA, CDR2 SQIVND (reference sequence). This CDR3 is 12 amino acids long. Trimming left V 5 bases short and J 4 bases short, with 9 bases between. The variable domain in full, with the rest retrieved from reference TRBV19 and TRBJ2-7, is DGGITQSPKYLFRKEGQNVTLSCEQNLNHDAMYWYRQDPGQGLRLIYYSQIVNDFQKGDIAEGYSVSREKKESFPLTVTSAQKNPTAFYLCASSLGGYEQYFGPGTRLTVT.

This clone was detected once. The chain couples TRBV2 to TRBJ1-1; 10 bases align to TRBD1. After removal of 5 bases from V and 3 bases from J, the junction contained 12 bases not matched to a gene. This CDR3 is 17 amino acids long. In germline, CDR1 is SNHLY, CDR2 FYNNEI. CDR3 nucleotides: TGTGCCAGCAGTCCCGGGACAGGGGTATTAGGGTACACTGAAGCTTTCTTT. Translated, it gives CASSPGTGVLGYTEAFF.